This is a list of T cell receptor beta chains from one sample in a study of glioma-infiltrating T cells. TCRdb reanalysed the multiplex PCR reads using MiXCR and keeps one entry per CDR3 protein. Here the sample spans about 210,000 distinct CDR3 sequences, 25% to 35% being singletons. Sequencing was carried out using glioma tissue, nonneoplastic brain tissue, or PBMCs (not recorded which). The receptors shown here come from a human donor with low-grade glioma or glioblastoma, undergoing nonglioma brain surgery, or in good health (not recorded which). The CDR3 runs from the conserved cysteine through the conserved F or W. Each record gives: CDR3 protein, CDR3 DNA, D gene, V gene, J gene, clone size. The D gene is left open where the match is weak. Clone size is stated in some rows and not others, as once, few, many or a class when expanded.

cdr3_aa: CASTNWEGNQPQHF; cdr3_nt: TGTGCCAGCACCAATTGGGAGGGGAATCAGCCCCAGCATTTT; d_call: NA; v_call: TRBV12-3/TRBV12-4; j_call: TRBJ1-5; clone_size: many
cdr3_aa: CSASSPRGNEQFF; cdr3_nt: TGCAGTGCTAGTAGCCCCCGAGGGAATGAGCAGTTCTTC; d_call: NA; v_call: TRBV20-1; j_call: TRBJ2-1; clone_size: many
cdr3_aa: CASSLARQGGSPLHF; cdr3_nt: TGTGCCAGCAGCTTAGCCCGGCAGGGCGGGTCACCCCTCCACTTT; d_call: NA; v_call: TRBV7-8; j_call: TRBJ1-6; clone_size: many
cdr3_aa: CASNGGSGTDTQYF; cdr3_nt: TGTGCCAGCAATGGCGGGAGCGGCACAGATACGCAGTATTTT; d_call: TRBD2; v_call: TRBV28; j_call: TRBJ2-3; clone_size: many
cdr3_aa: CAITDGYEQYF; cdr3_nt: TGTGCCATCACTGACGGCTACGAGCAGTACTTC; d_call: NA; v_call: TRBV10-3; j_call: TRBJ2-7; clone_size: NA
cdr3_aa: CASSVWAGELTEAFF; cdr3_nt: TGTGCCAGCAGCGTTTGGGCAGGCGAGCTCACTGAAGCTTTCTTT; d_call: NA; v_call: TRBV28; j_call: TRBJ1-1; clone_size: many
cdr3_aa: CASSLANSGANVLTF; cdr3_nt: TGTGCCAGCAGCTTGGCAAACTCTGGGGCCAACGTCCTGACTTTC; d_call: NA; v_call: TRBV25-1; j_call: TRBJ2-6; clone_size: NA
cdr3_aa: CASSIDGTGPNQPQHF; cdr3_nt: TGTGCCAGTAGTATAGACGGGACAGGGCCCAATCAGCCCCAGCATTTT; d_call: TRBD1; v_call: TRBV19; j_call: TRBJ1-5; clone_size: NA
cdr3_aa: CASSLKGAHNEQFF; cdr3_nt: TGTGCCAGCAGCCTGAAGGGGGCCCACAATGAGCAGTTCTTC; d_call: TRBD1; v_call: TRBV6-1; j_call: TRBJ2-1; clone_size: many
cdr3_aa: CASSPPWAPTYERYF; cdr3_nt: TGTGCCAGCTCACCACCCTGGGCCCCTACCTACGAGCGGTACTTC; d_call: NA; v_call: TRBV18; j_call: TRBJ2-7; clone_size: NA
cdr3_aa: CSARDGGVDYEQYF; cdr3_nt: TGCAGTGCTAGAGATGGAGGGGTAGACTACGAGCAGTACTTC; d_call: NA; v_call: TRBV20-1; j_call: TRBJ2-7; clone_size: many
cdr3_aa: CAWSVRGISYEQYF; cdr3_nt: TGTGCCTGGAGTGTACGGGGAATCTCCTACGAGCAGTACTTC; d_call: NA; v_call: TRBV30; j_call: TRBJ2-7; clone_size: NA
cdr3_aa: CASSQDSEQPQHF; cdr3_nt: TGTGCCAGCAGCCAAGATTCGGAACAGCCCCAGCATTTT; d_call: NA; v_call: TRBV4-2; j_call: TRBJ1-5; clone_size: many
cdr3_aa: CASSYGISYEQYF; cdr3_nt: TGTGCCAGCAGCTACGGGATCTCCTACGAGCAGTACTTC; d_call: NA; v_call: TRBV27; j_call: TRBJ2-7; clone_size: many
cdr3_aa: CASSGDRNYGYTF; cdr3_nt: TGTGCCAGCAGCGGGGACAGAAACTATGGCTACACCTTC; d_call: TRBD1; v_call: TRBV5-5; j_call: TRBJ1-2; clone_size: NA
cdr3_aa: CASSQDLAPTGELFF; cdr3_nt: TGTGCCAGCAGCCAAGATTTGGCGCCCACCGGGGAGCTGTTTTTT; d_call: NA; v_call: TRBV3-1; j_call: TRBJ2-2; clone_size: NA